The T cell receptor (beta chain) under discussion was sequenced for a study of graft-versus-host responses after intestinal transplantation. Study summary: Transplants were multivisceral, liver-intestinal, or isolated intestinal. Induction using anti-thymocyte globulin, followed by tacrolimus and steroids for 2 to 4 years, was given to all recipients.

This clone came up a few times. Its antigen is unknown. After removal of 1 base from V and 7 bases from J, the junction contained 2 bases not matched to a gene. CDR1 and CDR2 from the germline V gene are SEHNR and FQNEAQ (reference sequence). CDR3 length: 13 amino acids. The data were produced by immunoSEQ multiplex PCR, yet TCRdb's version contains in-frame clones alone and is incomplete. The sample lists 60,000 or so clones, about 93% occurring once. Study-wide results and caveats: HvG clone declines early post-transplant were associated with peak circulating GvH levels. GvH clones appeared in recipient marrow, some first in ileum or blood.

The source was PBMCs, collected roughly 120 days after intestinal transplantation. The sequence was collected from a human patient who received an intestinal transplant, so some T cells may come from the graft donor. The chain is built from TRBV7-9 and TRBJ1-2; 8 bases are shared with TRBD1. The CDR3 DNA reads TGTGCCAGCAGCTTAGGAGGACAGGGTGGCTACACCTTC. As protein: CASSLGGQGGYTF.